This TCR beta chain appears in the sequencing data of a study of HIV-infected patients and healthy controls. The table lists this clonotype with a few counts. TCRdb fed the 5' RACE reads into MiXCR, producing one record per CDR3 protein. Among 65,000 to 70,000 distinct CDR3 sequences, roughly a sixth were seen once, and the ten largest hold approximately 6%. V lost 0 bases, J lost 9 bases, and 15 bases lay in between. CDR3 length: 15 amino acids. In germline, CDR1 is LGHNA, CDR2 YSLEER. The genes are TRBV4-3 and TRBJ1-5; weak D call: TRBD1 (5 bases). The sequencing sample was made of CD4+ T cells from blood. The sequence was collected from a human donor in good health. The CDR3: CASSQDPGTSRPQHF. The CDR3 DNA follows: TGCGCCAGCAGCCAAGATCCCGGGACCTCACGGCCCCAGCATTTT.